The 10 T cell receptor beta chains below come from one sample, sequenced in a study of cytotoxic CD8 clonotypes in ibrutinib-treated CLL. Profiled with immunoSEQ multiplex PCR; TCRdb holds only in-frame clones, not every one. The data hold 160,000 or so clones, with approximately 80% observed a single time. The sequencing used PBMCs, collected after 24 months of ibrutinib treatment. Receptor source: a human donor with chronic lymphocytic leukemia.

The chain links TRBV7-3 to TRBJ1-1; no reliable D call. The CDR3 covers 13 residues. The germline V and J ends were trimmed by 4 bases and 11 bases, with 17 bases remaining between them. Germline V gene lookup returns CDR1 SGHTA and CDR2 FQGTGA. The chain's CDR3 is CASSSGLGQTAFF. The CDR3 DNA reads as TGTGCCAGCAGCTCGGGCCTCGGGCAGACGGCTTTCTTT.

The chain couples TRBV5-1 to TRBJ2-7, with a possible D match to TRBD1 (6 bases). The CDR3 has 15 amino acids. Germline V gives CDR1 SGHRS, CDR2 YFSETQ. Between the trimmed V and J ends, which lost 6 bases and 0 bases, there was a span of 16 bases. The CDR3 loop is CASTRGTESSYEQYF. The CDR3 DNA sequence: TGCGCCAGCACCAGGGGAACAGAGAGCTCCTACGAGCAGTACTTC.

The genes are TRBV7-2 and TRBJ2-2; 9 nucleotides line up with TRBD2. This CDR3 is 18 amino acids long. Germline V gene data show CDR1 as SGHTA and CDR2 as FQGNSA. Unmatched junction bases numbered 10, after V lost 5 bases and J lost 0 bases. CDR3 bases: TGTGCCAGCAGCCCGCCAGCGGGGGGACACGCGAACACCGGGGAGCTGTTTTTT. Translation gives CASSPPAGGHANTGELFF.

The V call is TRBV9, the J call TRBJ1-1, with D possibly being TRBD1 (6 bases). Germline V lookup: CDR1 SGDLS, CDR2 YYNGEE. V lost 3 bases to trimming and J lost 2 bases, with 11 bases between them. This CDR3 is 14 amino acids long. The CDR3 nucleotides read TGTGCCAGCAGCGCCGGACAGTACAACACTGAAGCTTTCTTT. Protein product: CASSAGQYNTEAFF.

This clone has just one count. The V gene is TRBV5-1, the J gene TRBJ2-1; no clear D. V lost 4 bases, J lost 0 bases, and 11 bases lay in between. The germline gives CDR1 SGHRS, CDR2 YFSETQ. CDR3 length: 15 residues. The CDR3 here is CASSPIRSSYNEQFF. The CDR3 nucleotides read TGCGCCAGCAGCCCAATACGCAGCTCCTACAATGAGCAGTTCTTC.

The V gene is TRBV18, the J gene TRBJ1-2; D gene ambiguous. The germline V and J ends were trimmed by 6 bases and 5 bases, with 19 bases remaining between them. Germline V lookup: CDR1 KGHSH, CDR2 LQKENI. This CDR3 has 15 residues. The CDR3 bases are TGTGCCAGCTCCCCAACCACCACCAAAGGGTATGGCTACACCTTC. Translating it yields CASSPTTTKGYGYTF. Complete variable domain (other parts from reference TRBV18 and TRBJ1-2): NAGVMQNPRHLVRRRGQEARLRCSPMKGHSHVYWYRQLPEEGLKFMVYLQKENIIDESGMPKERFSAEFPKEGPSILRIQQVVRGDSAAYFCASSPTTTKGYGYTFGSGTRLTVV.

The chain couples TRBV6-5 to TRBJ1-1; perhaps TRBD1 as D (6 bases). Germline CDR1 and CDR2: MNHEY and SVGAGI. V lost 2 bases, J lost 1 base, and 14 bases lay in between. The CDR3 spans 16 residues. The CDR3 DNA is TGTGCCAGCAGTTACGGTACCGGGACAACGAACACTGAAGCTTTCTTT. This codes for CASSYGTGTTNTEAFF.

This chain joins TRBV6-1 and TRBJ2-7; D might be TRBD1 (6 bases). The CDR3 consists of 13 residues. V lost 5 bases, J lost 2 bases, and 10 bases lay in between. Germline V CDR1 and CDR2: MNHNS, SASEGT. The chain's CDR3 is CASSKQGPYEQYF. CDR3 coding DNA: TGTGCCAGCAGTAAACAGGGCCCCTACGAGCAGTACTTC.

The V and J genes are TRBV6-5 and TRBJ1-2; the D is unclear. The CDR3 has 13 residues. V lost 0 bases, J lost 8 bases, and 10 bases lay in between. In germline, CDR1 is MNHEY, CDR2 SVGAGI. The CDR3 DNA sequence: TGTGCCAGCAGTTACTCGCACATGGGGGGCTACACCTTC. Translated, it gives CASSYSHMGGYTF.

This chain connects TRBV19 to TRBJ2-2; no reliable D call. There are 15 residues in the CDR3. Germline CDR1 is LNHDA and CDR2 is SQIVND (reference sequence). Between the trimmed V and J ends, which lost 4 bases and 0 bases, there was a span of 9 bases. The chain's CDR3 is CASSSRHPNTGELFF. The CDR3, as DNA: TGTGCCAGTAGTAGCAGACACCCGAACACCGGGGAGCTGTTTTTT.